What follows is one T cell receptor (beta chain) and its context. The data belong to a study of blood T cell repertoires in COVID-19. Study in general: T cells, B-cell-depleted T cells, or PBMCs supplied cDNA or gDNA.

Sequenced by immunoSEQ multiplex PCR; TCRdb stores in-frame clones only, minus some. The table lists 130,000 to 150,000 clones, approximately 83% of them singletons. Material: peripheral blood. This clonotype originated in an elderly woman with acute or convalescent COVID-19.

As DNA, the CDR3 is TGCAGCGTTGAAGGGACTAGCGGGGGTTTCTACGAGCAGTACTTC. It yields the protein CSVEGTSGGFYEQYF. This chain links TRBV29-1 with TRBJ2-7; TRBD2 matches 13 bases. The J segment lost 3 bases and the V segment lost 1 base, leaving 3 bases of the junction unmatched. This CDR3 has 15 amino acids. Germline CDR1 reads SQVTM; CDR2 reads ANQGSEA.